These 23 T cell receptor beta chains share one sample of origin, sequenced in a study of cytomegalovirus exposure and HLA in healthy donors. Both 60 Vbeta primers and 13 Jbeta primers went into the PCR. Assay: immunoSEQ multiplex PCR; the TCRdb copy retains only in-frame clones and omits some. This table holds about 140,000 clones, approximately 78% found once. Sequenced: PBMCs. The receptors shown here come from a female donor in good health and CMV-seronegative.

The rearrangement uses TRBV7-8 and TRBJ2-7; 10 bases agree with TRBD1. V was clipped by 5 bases and J by 4 bases; unmatched bases: 2. The germline CDR1 and CDR2 sequences are SGHVS and FQNEAQ. This CDR3 region has 13 residues. The CDR3 nucleotides read TGTGCCAGCAGCCGGGACAGGGGTTACGAGCAGTACTTC. It is translated as CASSRDRGYEQYF.

The chain joins TRBV6-1 to TRBJ1-2; TRBD1 matches 10 bases. The V segment lost 7 bases and the J segment 12 bases; nucleotides outside the gene matches: 5. Per the germline V gene, CDR1 is MNHNS and CDR2 is SASEGT. This CDR3 is built from 11 residues. DNA of the CDR3: TGTGCCAGCACGGGACAGGGGTCCGACACCTTC. Amino acid sequence: CASTGQGSDTF.

The rearrangement links TRBV7-9 to TRBJ1-1; D is perhaps TRBD1 (5 bases). Germline V lookup: CDR1 SEHNR, CDR2 FQNEAQ (reference sequence). Trimming removed 1 base at V and 1 base at J, with 7 bases between. The CDR3 has 14 residues. The CDR3 is CASSLGQPNTEAFF. CDR3 DNA sequence: TGTGCCAGCAGCTTAGGACAGCCGAACACTGAAGCTTTCTTT.

This sequence joins TRBV28 and TRBJ1-1; TRBD1 might be the D (5 bases). Trimming shortened V by 5 bases and J by 2 bases, and 15 bases separated the two germline ends. In germline, CDR1 is MDHEN, CDR2 SYDVKM. CDR3 length equals 15 residues. The CDR3 here is CASSMSPGGNTEAFF. The CDR3 DNA reads TGTGCCAGCAGTATGAGCCCCGGGGGAAACACTGAAGCTTTCTTT. Using reference TRBV28 and TRBJ1-1 for the parts outside the CDR3, the full variable domain is DVKVTQSSRYLVKRTGEKVFLECVQDMDHENMFWYRQDPGLGLRLIYFSYDVKMKEKGDIPEGYSVSREKKERFSLILESASTNQTSMYLCASSMSPGGNTEAFFGQGTRLTVV.

The chain recombines TRBV27 with TRBJ2-5; 11 bases match TRBD1. TRBJ2-7 matches the DNA end more closely, so the J call is doubtful. The CDR3 extends over 16 amino acids. The V gene's germline CDR1 is MNHEY and CDR2 SMNVEV (reference sequence). CDR3 in amino acids: CASAKGGQGEWYEQYF. As DNA, the CDR3 is TGTGCCAGCGCCAAGGGGGGACAGGGGGAATGGTACGAGCAGTACTTC.

This clone was counted only a few times. This chain connects TRBV6-1 to TRBJ1-4, with TRBD1 identical over 8 bases. The V gene's germline CDR1 is MNHNS and CDR2 SASEGT. The CDR3 totals 12 residues. CDR3 bases: TGTGGGACGACAGGGGCCGATGAAAAACTGTTTTTT. Protein sequence: CGTTGADEKLFF.

This clone came up once. CDR3 amino acids: CASSPDRQKGEQYF. The DNA of the CDR3 is TGTGCCAGCAGTCCGGACAGGCAGAAGGGGGAGCAGTACTTC. This chain joins TRBV7-9 and TRBJ2-7; TRBD1 matches at 7 bases. With V trimmed by 6 bases and J by 7 bases, 12 bases remained unmatched. Germline V gene lookup returns CDR1 SEHNR and CDR2 FQNEAQ (reference sequence). There are 14 residues in the CDR3.

The CDR3 here is CASSLAGLGGIGTQYF. CDR3 nucleotides: TGTGCCAGCAGTTTAGCAGGGCTAGGGGGCATAGGTACGCAGTATTTT. The gene calls are TRBV28 and TRBJ2-3, with TRBD1 identical over 7 bases. V shed 2 bases and J 8 bases; nucleotides not matched to a gene: 13. This CDR3 region has 16 residues. Germline CDR1 and CDR2: MDHEN and SYDVKM. The full variable domain, completed using reference TRBV28 and TRBJ2-3, is DVKVTQSSRYLVKRTGEKVFLECVQDMDHENMFWYRQDPGLGLRLIYFSYDVKMKEKGDIPEGYSVSREKKERFSLILESASTNQTSMYLCASSLAGLGGIGTQYFGPGTRLTVL.

The genes are TRBV6-4 and TRBJ1-5; no clear D gene. The ends were cut back, 6 bases at V and 3 bases at J, with 27 bases in the middle. Germline CDR1 reads MRHNA; CDR2 reads SNTAGT. The CDR3 runs to 19 residues. The CDR3 bases are TGTGCCAGCAGCTCAAAAGACACCATCTTAACAGTGCTCAATCAGCCCCAGCATTTT. Its translation is CASSSKDTILTVLNQPQHF.

The chain links TRBV5-4 to TRBJ2-2; maybe TRBD1 (5 bases). Trimming removed 4 bases at V and 1 base at J, with 20 bases between. The CDR3 is 18 residues long. CDR1 and CDR2 from the germline V gene are SGHNT and YYREEE (reference sequence). Written as DNA, the CDR3 is TGTGCCAGCAGCATACCGAAGGGAATCCAGGGGAACACCGGGGAGCTGTTTTTT. Translating gives CASSIPKGIQGNTGELFF.

V is TRBV5-1 and J is TRBJ2-1; D uncertain. V was clipped by 3 bases and J by 0 bases, with 13 bases between them. The CDR3 has 16 residues. Germline V gives CDR1 SGHRS, CDR2 YFSETQ. The CDR3 sequence is CASSSFQVRSYNEQFF. The CDR3 DNA reads TGCGCCAGCAGCTCCTTTCAGGTACGCTCCTACAATGAGCAGTTCTTC.

The chain joins TRBV19 to TRBJ1-1; 9 bases agree with TRBD1. J was trimmed by 1 base and V by 7 bases; bases with no gene match: 7. Germline V CDR1 and CDR2: LNHDA, SQIVND (reference sequence). This CDR3 spans 15 amino acids. CDR3 DNA: TGTGCCAGTACCCCCCGGACAGGGGCGAACACTGAAGCTTTCTTT. Encoded protein: CASTPRTGANTEAFF.

The chain combines TRBV30 with TRBJ2-3, with TRBD1 matching 9 bases. V shed 2 bases, J shed 0 bases, and the junction held 9 bases outside the gene matches. The germline CDR1 and CDR2 sequences are GTSNPN and SVGIG (reference sequence). The CDR3 loop spans 17 amino acids. The CDR3, as DNA: TGTGCCTGGAGTCGGGGAGGGACAGGGAAAAGCACAGATACGCAGTATTTT. This gives the protein CAWSRGGTGKSTDTQYF. The full variable domain, completed using reference TRBV30 and TRBJ2-3, is SQTIHQWPATLVQPVGSPLSLECTVEGTSNPNLYWYRQAAGRGLQLLFYSVGIGQISSEVPQNLSASRPQDRQFILSSKKLLLSDSGFYLCAWSRGGTGKSTDTQYFGPGTRLTVL.

The chain has TRBV2 and TRBJ1-4; 7 bases align to TRBD1. V shed 6 bases, J shed 4 bases, and the junction held 11 bases outside the gene matches. Germline CDR1 reads SNHLY; CDR2 reads FYNNEI. The CDR3 is 16 amino acids. As DNA, the CDR3 is TGTGCCAGCAGCGAAAAACGACAGGGCGTTAATGAAAAACTGTTTTTT. Translated: CASSEKRQGVNEKLFF.

The J gene is TRBJ1-5, the V gene TRBV4-2; D gene uncertain. CDR1 and CDR2 (germline): LGHNA, YNFKEQ. This CDR3 comprises 15 residues. Trimming stripped 3 bases from V and 5 bases from J, with 14 bases between. CDR3 region: CASSHSLDRYQPQHF. CDR3 in DNA: TGTGCCAGCAGCCATTCACTAGACCGCTATCAGCCCCAGCATTTT.

This sequence joins TRBV28 and TRBJ2-7; D may be TRBD1 (5 bases). Germline CDR1 reads MDHEN; CDR2 reads SYDVKM. Trimming left V 6 bases short and J 4 bases short, with 16 bases between. The CDR3 contains 14 residues. CDR3 DNA sequence: TGTGCCAGCAGACTAAGGGGCGCCGGGTACGAGCAGTACTTC. Protein: CASRLRGAGYEQYF.

The rearrangement joins TRBV9 to TRBJ2-7; 8 bases are shared with TRBD2. The germline gives CDR1 SGDLS, CDR2 YYNGEE. The length of the CDR3 is 13 residues. The J segment lost 9 bases and the V segment lost 0 bases, leaving 5 bases of the junction unmatched. The CDR3 is CASSVEGSGGQYF. CDR3 sequence (DNA): TGTGCCAGCAGCGTAGAGGGGAGCGGGGGGCAGTACTTC.

This chain's CDR3 is CASSLQGGLNTEAFF. As DNA, the CDR3 is TGTGCCAGCAGCTTACAGGGGGGACTCAACACTGAAGCTTTCTTT. The V and J genes are TRBV7-2 and TRBJ1-1; TRBD1 matches 7 bases. Germline V CDR1 and CDR2: SGHTA, FQGNSA. CDR3 size: 15 residues. With 2 bases clipped from V and 2 bases from J, the junction kept 5 bases outside the gene matches.

DNA of the CDR3: TGTGCCTGGAGTCATTTCAGGGAAGAGACCCAGTACTTC. This sequence encodes CAWSHFREETQYF. The V gene is TRBV30, the J gene TRBJ2-5; possibly TRBD1 for D (5 bases). In germline, CDR1 is GTSNPN, CDR2 SVGIG (reference sequence). The CDR3 is 13 amino acids. V was clipped by 2 bases and J by 3 bases, with 10 bases between them.

This clone was seen a handful of times. The sample has other DNA sequences that encode this CDR3 too. The chain couples TRBV4-1 to TRBJ2-7, with TRBD1 matching 9 bases. The J segment lost 2 bases and the V segment lost 3 bases, leaving 8 bases of the junction unmatched. The CDR3 is made up of 16 amino acids. Looked up from germline, CDR1 is MGHRA and CDR2 is YSYEKL. The CDR3 region has the DNA TGCGCCAGCAGCCAGGGTGGGGACAGGGTAACCTACGAGCAGTACTTC. This gives the protein CASSQGGDRVTYEQYF.

This chain links TRBV21-1 with TRBJ1-4; the table gives TRBD1 as D, unverified against the DNA. TRBV21-1 is shown as a pseudogene. CDR3 length: 11 amino acids. CDR3 region: CARGALEKLFF. CDR3 in DNA: TGTGCCAGGGGGGCTTTGGAAAAACTGTTTTTT.

The chain joins TRBV4-1 to TRBJ1-2, with TRBD1 identical over 12 bases. Germline V gene sequence: CDR1 MGHRA, CDR2 YSYEKL. The CDR3 has 16 amino acids. J was trimmed by 7 bases and V by 6 bases; bases with no gene match: 12. The CDR3 is CASSRDRGLFRSGYTF. DNA for the CDR3: TGCGCCAGCAGTCGGGACAGGGGGCTATTTCGAAGTGGCTACACCTTC.

The genes are TRBV27 and TRBJ2-7; 7 nucleotides line up with TRBD2. Germline CDR1 and CDR2: MNHEY and SMNVEV (reference sequence). The CDR3 length is 16 residues. The J segment lost 10 bases and the V segment lost 5 bases, leaving 20 bases of the junction unmatched. For the CDR3, the DNA is TGTGCCAGCAGTCCCTCTCATTGGGAGCGGGGCCCGGTCCAGTACTTC. Amino acids: CASSPSHWERGPVQYF.